The rows below give T cell receptor beta chains drawn from one sample of a study of T cell changes during pregnancy in multiple sclerosis. Repertoires were generated with immunoSEQ multiplex PCR, while TCRdb's copy carries only in-frame clones and drops some. The table has about 42,000 clones, around 90% seen once. Sequencing was performed on CD4+ T cells from peripheral blood mononuclear cells, taken after pregnancy. These receptors came from a female donor with multiple sclerosis, enrolled in a pregnancy study. Each CDR3 is given with its conserved first and last residue. D genes are given only for firm matches. Clone size is shown for a subset of rows, as once, few, many or a class of expanded clone.

clone size | D gene | J gene | V gene | CDR3 DNA | CDR3 protein
once | . | TRBJ2-6 | TRBV10-3 | TGTGCCATCAGCGCCCAACAGGGAACTGGGGCCAACGTCCTGACTTTC | CAISAQQGTGANVLTF
. | . | TRBJ1-2 | TRBV5-1 | TGCGCCAGCAGCTTGGACAGCCGCGCCTATGGCTACACCTTC | CASSLDSRAYGYTF
once | TRBD1 | TRBJ1-1 | TRBV5-8 | TGTGCCAGCAGCTACGGGACAGGGGGAACTGAAGCTTTCTTT | CASSYGTGGTEAFF
. | TRBD1 | TRBJ2-1 | TRBV2 | TGTGCCAGCAGTCGGGACAGGGGGTCGGTCAATGAGCAGTTCTTC | CASSRDRGSVNEQFF
. | . | TRBJ1-2 | TRBV5-4 | TGTGCCAGCAGCTTACCCCTGAGAGGTCCTAACTATGGCTACACCTTC | CASSLPLRGPNYGYTF
. | . | TRBJ2-2 | TRBV7-2 | TGTGCCAGCAGCAACCAAGGGGGTACCGGGGAGCTGTTTTTT | CASSNQGGTGELFF
. | . | TRBJ2-5 | TRBV11-3 | TGTGCCAGCAGCTTAAGCACCCTCGGGGGGACCCAGTACTTC | CASSLSTLGGTQYF
. | TRBD1 | TRBJ1-3 | TRBV4-1 | TGCGCCAGCAGCCAAGCTGCGGACAGGTACTCTGGAAACACCATATATTTT | CASSQAADRYSGNTIYF
. | . | TRBJ2-5 | TRBV5-1 | TGCGCCAGCAGCTTGGAGGGGGAGACCCAGTACTTC | CASSLEGETQYF
. | TRBD1 | TRBJ1-1 | TRBV29-1 | TGCAGCGCTTGGGACAGGGGGAACACTGAAGCTTTCTTT | CSAWDRGNTEAFF
. | . | TRBJ1-5 | TRBV6-6 | TGTGCCAGCAGATCTGAGGGTCAGCCCCAGCATTTT | CASRSEGQPQHF
. | TRBD1 | TRBJ2-7 | TRBV4-1 | TGCGCCAGCAGCCACCCGGGACAGGGGTACGAGCAGTACTTC | CASSHPGQGYEQYF
. | . | TRBJ1-1 | TRBV5-6 | TGTGCCAGCAGCTTGGGGGGACACCTCATGAACACTGAAGCTTTCTTT | CASSLGGHLMNTEAFF
once | . | TRBJ1-1 | TRBV5-4 | TGTGCCAGCAGCCGACTGACGAAAGAAGCTTTCTTT | CASSRLTKEAFF
. | . | TRBJ1-2 | TRBV4-3 | TGCGCCAGCAGCCAAGGTGCGGCTAACTATGGCTACACCTTC | CASSQGAANYGYTF
. | TRBD1 | TRBJ2-1 | TRBV5-1 | TGCGCCAGCAGCGGACAGGGCTTCTCCTACAATGAGCAGTTCTTC | CASSGQGFSYNEQFF
. | . | TRBJ2-2 | TRBV18 | TGTGCCAGCTCACCACCGTGGGGCCTGAACACCGGGGAGCTGTTTTTT | CASSPPWGLNTGELFF
. | . | TRBJ1-2 | TRBV6-1 | TGTGCCAGCAGTGAAGCGGCAGGCACTGGTGGCTACACCTTC | CASSEAAGTGGYTF
. | TRBD1 | TRBJ2-6 | TRBV9 | TGTGCCAGCAGCGTACCTCGGGACAGGGGTTTCTCTGGGGCCAACGTCCTGACTTTC | CASSVPRDRGFSGANVLTF
. | . | TRBJ1-1 | TRBV10-3 | TGTGCCATCAGTCCAGGCCGCACTGAAGCTTTCTTT | CAISPGRTEAFF
. | . | TRBJ2-7 | TRBV4-3 | TGCGCCAGCAGCCCCCGAGCGGACGGCGCCTACGAGCAGTACTTC | CASSPRADGAYEQYF
. | . | TRBJ2-5 | TRBV30 | TGTGCCTGGAGCGGGCCAGGGGAGACCCAGTACTTC | CAWSGPGETQYF
. | TRBD1 | TRBJ2-7 | TRBV27 | TGTGCCACCCAGGGACAGCTTTCCTACGAGCAGTACTTC | CATQGQLSYEQYF
. | . | TRBJ1-2 | TRBV5-4 | TGTGCCAGCAGCTTGGGGCAGGGGGGCTACACCTTC | CASSLGQGGYTF
once | . | TRBJ2-1 | TRBV7-6 | TGTGCCAGCAGCCTCTCCCAAGCAGGGGAGCAGTTCTTC | CASSLSQAGEQFF
. | TRBD2 | TRBJ2-1 | TRBV6-5 | TGTGCCAGCAGTCCGAGGGCGGGGGGGCTCGATGAGCAGTTCTTC | CASSPRAGGLDEQFF
. | . | TRBJ1-1 | TRBV6-5 | TGTGCCAGCAGTTACCGACTCACGAACACTGAAGCTTTCTTT | CASSYRLTNTEAFF
. | . | TRBJ2-1 | TRBV4-1 | TGCGCCAGCAGCCCGCGGGGCGCCTTCAATGAGCAGTTCTTC | CASSPRGAFNEQFF
. | TRBD2 | TRBJ2-1 | TRBV7-9 | TGTGCCAGCAGTTATAGCGGGGGGGCTTACAATGAGCAGTTCTTC | CASSYSGGAYNEQFF
. | . | TRBJ2-1 | TRBV4-1 | TGCGCCAGCAGCCAAGATCCCTGGGGCAGGGACAATGAGCAGTTCTTC | CASSQDPWGRDNEQFF
. | TRBD1 | TRBJ1-6 | TRBV6-1 | TGTGCCAGCAGTGTGGACAGGGTTTCGATACCCCTCCACTTT | CASSVDRVSIPLHF
once | TRBD1 | TRBJ1-6 | TRBV18 | TGTGCCAGCTCACCTCTTATGGACAGGGCCGATTCACCCCTCCACTTT | CASSPLMDRADSPLHF
. | . | TRBJ2-5 | TRBV7-2 | TGTGCCAGCAGCTTAGACCAGGAAGAGACCCAGTACTTC | CASSLDQEETQYF
. | . | TRBJ2-3 | TRBV21-1 | TGTGCCAGCAGCAAAGGGGCGGGGAGTAGCGGGGCAATTACAGATACGCAGTATTTT | CASSKGAGSSGAITDTQYF
. | TRBD1 | TRBJ1-1 | TRBV4-2 | TGTGCCAGCAGCCCATACAGGGGGCAGATCACTGAAGCTTTCTTT | CASSPYRGQITEAFF
. | . | TRBJ1-1 | TRBV7-9 | TGTGCCAGCAGCCCCGGGGATACTGAAGCTTTCTTT | CASSPGDTEAFF
. | . | TRBJ1-5 | TRBV5-6 | TGTGCCAGCAGCTTGCGGGGCTCGCAGGGGCCTAATCAGCCCCAGCATTTT | CASSLRGSQGPNQPQHF
. | . | TRBJ1-2 | TRBV6-6 | TGTGCCAGCACCTTACAGGGTTACTATGGCTACACCTTC | CASTLQGYYGYTF